This T cell receptor beta chain stems from a study of blood T cell repertoires in COVID-19. Study information: In each case, the material was cDNA or gDNA derived from T cells, B-cell-depleted T cells, or PBMCs.

Only in-frame clones appear in the TCRdb table, and some are missing; sequencing was by immunoSEQ multiplex PCR. Of 200,000 or so clones listed, about 86% are singletons. The material sequenced was PBMCs or T cells enriched from blood (not recorded which). The receptor was derived from a woman aged 35 to 49 with acute COVID-19.

The DNA of the CDR3 is TGTGCCAGCAGTTTCCCCGGGACAGCTACCTACGAGCAGTACTTC. This codes for CASSFPGTATYEQYF. V and J are TRBV27 and TRBJ2-7; the match to TRBD1 covers 7 bases. V was clipped by 3 bases and J by 2 bases; unmatched bases: 7. Germline V lookup: CDR1 MNHEY, CDR2 SMNVEV (reference sequence). This CDR3 comprises 15 residues.